The clone carrying this T cell receptor beta chain was recorded at least ten times. Its cognate antigen is unknown. The source of the sample is a study of molecular identifiers for immune sequencing clone quantification. Across the study: Four of five RNA aliquots from approximately 20,000 or 98,000 naive CD8 T cells were sequenced. Broader study findings: Sizes of highly expanded clones could be underestimated through identical TCRs sharing a barcode. Effector cells had over 99% of their molecules in clones above 20 RNA copies, while naive cells had under 1%.

TCRdb fed the PCR reads into MiXCR, producing one record per CDR3 protein. The sample consists of about 640,000 distinct CDR3 sequences, 20% of them appearing once. V was shortened by 2 bases and J by 7 bases, with 11 bases between the two germline ends. The CDR3 consists of 13 residues. CDR1 and CDR2 (germline): KGHSH, LQKENI. Researchers sorted naive CD8 T cells as cells that were CD8+CD4-CCR7+CD45RA+. The chain joins TRBV18 to TRBJ1-1, with D unclear. Source material: naive CD8+ T cells from blood, with Jurkat cell RNA spiked in. Regarding subset: FACS-sorted CD8+CD4-CCR7+CD45RA+ naive T cells. The sequence came from a human donor in good health. Some libraries in this study had Jurkat cell RNA spiked in. As DNA, the CDR3 is TGTGCCAGCTCACCATGGAGGGAGAATGAAGCTTTCTTT. Translation gives CASSPWRENEAFF. Drawing the rest from reference TRBV18 and TRBJ1-1, the complete variable domain is NAGVMQNPRHLVRRRGQEARLRCSPMKGHSHVYWYRQLPEEGLKFMVYLQKENIIDESGMPKERFSAEFPKEGPSILRIQQVVRGDSAAYFCASSPWRENEAFFGQGTRLTVV.